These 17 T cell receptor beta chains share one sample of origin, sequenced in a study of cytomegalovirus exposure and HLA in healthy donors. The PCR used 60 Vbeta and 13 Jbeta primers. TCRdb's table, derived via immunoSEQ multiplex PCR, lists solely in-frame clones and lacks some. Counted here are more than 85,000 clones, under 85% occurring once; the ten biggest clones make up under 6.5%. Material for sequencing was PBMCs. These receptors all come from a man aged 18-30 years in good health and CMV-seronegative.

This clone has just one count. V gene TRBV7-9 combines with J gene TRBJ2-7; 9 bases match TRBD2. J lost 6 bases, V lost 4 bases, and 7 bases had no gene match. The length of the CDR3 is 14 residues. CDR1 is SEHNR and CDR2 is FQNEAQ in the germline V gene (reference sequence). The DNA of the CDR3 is TGTGCCAGCAGCTCCGGGACTAGCCGCCCCGAGCAGTACTTC. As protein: CASSSGTSRPEQYF.

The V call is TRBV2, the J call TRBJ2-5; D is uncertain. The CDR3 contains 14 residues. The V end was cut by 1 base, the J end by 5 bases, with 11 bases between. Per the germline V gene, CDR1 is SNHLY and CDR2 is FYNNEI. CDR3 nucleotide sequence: TGTGCCAGCAGTGAAGGCAGATTTTTGGAGACCCAGTACTTC. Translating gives CASSEGRFLETQYF.

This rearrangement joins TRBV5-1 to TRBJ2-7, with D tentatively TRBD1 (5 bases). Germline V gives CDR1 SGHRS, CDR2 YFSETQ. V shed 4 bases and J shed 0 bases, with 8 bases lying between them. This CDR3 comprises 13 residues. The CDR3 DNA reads TGCGCCAGCAGCCTGGACACCTCCTACGAGCAGTACTTC. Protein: CASSLDTSYEQYF.

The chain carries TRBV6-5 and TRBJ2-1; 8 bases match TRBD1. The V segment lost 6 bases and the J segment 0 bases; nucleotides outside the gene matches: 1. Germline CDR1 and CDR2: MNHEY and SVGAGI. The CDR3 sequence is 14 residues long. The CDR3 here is CASRGQVSYNEQFF. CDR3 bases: TGTGCCAGCAGGGGACAGGTCTCCTACAATGAGCAGTTCTTC.

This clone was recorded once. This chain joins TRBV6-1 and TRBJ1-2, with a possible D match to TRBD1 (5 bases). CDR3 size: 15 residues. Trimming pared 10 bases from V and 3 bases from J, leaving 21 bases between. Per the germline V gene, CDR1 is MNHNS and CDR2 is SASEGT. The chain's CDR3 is CAIRREAGLDYGYTF. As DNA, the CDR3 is TGTGCCATCCGAAGGGAGGCAGGGCTGGACTATGGCTACACCTTC.

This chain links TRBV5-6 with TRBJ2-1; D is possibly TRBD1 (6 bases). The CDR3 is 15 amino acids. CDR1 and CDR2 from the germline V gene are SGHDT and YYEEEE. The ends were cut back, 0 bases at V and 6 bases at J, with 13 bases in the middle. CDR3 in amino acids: CASSLVADSPNEQFF. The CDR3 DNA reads TGTGCCAGCAGCTTGGTGGCGGACAGTCCCAATGAGCAGTTCTTC. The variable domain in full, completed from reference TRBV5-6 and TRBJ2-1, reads DAGVTQSPTHLIKTRGQQVTLRCSPKSGHDTVSWYQQALGQGPQFIFQYYEEEERQRGNFPDRFSGHQFPNYSSELNVNALLLGDSALYLCASSLVADSPNEQFFGPGTRLTVL.

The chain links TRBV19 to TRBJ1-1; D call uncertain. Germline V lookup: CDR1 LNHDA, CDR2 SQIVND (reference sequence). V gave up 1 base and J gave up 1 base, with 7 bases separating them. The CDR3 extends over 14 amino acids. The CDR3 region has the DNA TGTGCCAGTAGTATAGTCCTATCGAACACTGAAGCTTTCTTT. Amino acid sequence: CASSIVLSNTEAFF.

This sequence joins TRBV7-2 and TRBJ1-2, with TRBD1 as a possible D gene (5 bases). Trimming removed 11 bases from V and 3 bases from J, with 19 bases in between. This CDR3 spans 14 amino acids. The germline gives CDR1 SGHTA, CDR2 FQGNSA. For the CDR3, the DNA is TGTGCCGGGGGGACGGCGATACCTGACTATGGCTACACCTTC. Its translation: CAGGTAIPDYGYTF.

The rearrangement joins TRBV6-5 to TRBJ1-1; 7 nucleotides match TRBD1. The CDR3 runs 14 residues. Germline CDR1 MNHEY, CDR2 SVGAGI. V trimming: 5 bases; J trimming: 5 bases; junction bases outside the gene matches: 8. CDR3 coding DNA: TGTGCCAGCAGTCCAGGGGGTCCCTGGACTGAAGCTTTCTTT. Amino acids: CASSPGGPWTEAFF.

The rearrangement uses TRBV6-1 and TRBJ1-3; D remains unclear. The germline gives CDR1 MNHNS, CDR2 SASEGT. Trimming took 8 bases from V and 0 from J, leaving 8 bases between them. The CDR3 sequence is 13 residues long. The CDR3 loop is CASVRDSGNTIYF. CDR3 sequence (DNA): TGTGCCAGCGTCCGGGACTCTGGAAACACCATATATTTT.

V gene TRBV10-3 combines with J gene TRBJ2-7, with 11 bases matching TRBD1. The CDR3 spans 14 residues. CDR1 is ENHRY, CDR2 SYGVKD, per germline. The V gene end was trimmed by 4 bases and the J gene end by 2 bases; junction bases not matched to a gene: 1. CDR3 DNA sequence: TGTGCCATCAGTGGGGGACAGGGGGCCTACGAGCAGTACTTC. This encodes CAISGGQGAYEQYF.

CDR3 sequence (DNA): TGTGCCAGCATTCAGAACACTGAAGCTTTCTTT. Its translation is CASIQNTEAFF. The chain uses TRBV6-5 and TRBJ1-1; D gene unclear. The germline V gene encodes CDR1 MNHEY and CDR2 SVGAGI. This CDR3 comprises 11 residues. Between the trimmed V and J ends, which lost 7 bases and 1 base, there was a span of 4 bases.

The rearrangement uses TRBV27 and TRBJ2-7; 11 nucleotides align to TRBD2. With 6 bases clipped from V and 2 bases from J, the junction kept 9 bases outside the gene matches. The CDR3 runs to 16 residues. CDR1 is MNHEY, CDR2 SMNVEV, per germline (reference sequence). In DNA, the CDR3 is TGTGCCAGCAGCCGAATTTCGACTAGCGGGACCTACGAGCAGTACTTC. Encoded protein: CASSRISTSGTYEQYF.

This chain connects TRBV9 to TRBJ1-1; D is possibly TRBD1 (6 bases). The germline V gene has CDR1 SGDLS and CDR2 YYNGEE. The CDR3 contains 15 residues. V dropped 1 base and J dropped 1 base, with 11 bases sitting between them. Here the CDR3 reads CASSVTGTQNTEAFF. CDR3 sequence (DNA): TGTGCCAGCAGCGTAACAGGGACACAGAACACTGAAGCTTTCTTT.

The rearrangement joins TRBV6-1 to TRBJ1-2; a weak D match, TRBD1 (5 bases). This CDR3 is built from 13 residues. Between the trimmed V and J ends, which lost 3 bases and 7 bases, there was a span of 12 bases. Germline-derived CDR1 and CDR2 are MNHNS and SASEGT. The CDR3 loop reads CASSDSTGVGYTF. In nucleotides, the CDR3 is TGTGCCAGCAGTGATAGCACGGGGGTTGGCTACACCTTC.

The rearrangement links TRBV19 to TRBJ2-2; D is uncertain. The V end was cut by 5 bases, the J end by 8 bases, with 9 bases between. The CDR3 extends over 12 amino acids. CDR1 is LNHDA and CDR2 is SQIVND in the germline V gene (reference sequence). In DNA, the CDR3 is TGTGCCAGTAGTGGGCCTTCAGGGGAGCTGTTTTTT. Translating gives CASSGPSGELFF.

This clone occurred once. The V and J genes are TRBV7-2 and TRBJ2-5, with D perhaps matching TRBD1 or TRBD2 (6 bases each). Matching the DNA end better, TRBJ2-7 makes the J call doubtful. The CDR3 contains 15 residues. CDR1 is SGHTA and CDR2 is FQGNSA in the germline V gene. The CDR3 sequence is CASSLEGGRDYEQYF. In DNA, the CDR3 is TGTGCCAGCAGCTTAGAGGGGGGCAGGGACTACGAGCAGTACTTC.